One and the same sample provided the 5 T cell receptor beta chains below, sequenced in a study of cytomegalovirus exposure and HLA in healthy donors. PCR employed 60 Vbeta and 13 Jbeta primers. The repertoire was sequenced with immunoSEQ multiplex PCR; TCRdb's copy has only in-frame clones and lacks some. The sample has tens of thousands of clones. The sample was PBMCs. All receptors come from a young man in good health and CMV-seropositive.

The chain carries TRBV5-1 and TRBJ2-5; D possibly corresponds to TRBD2 (5 bases). V was shortened by 0 bases and J by 2 bases, with 8 bases between the two germline ends. The CDR3 is 14 residues long. The germline gives CDR1 SGHRS, CDR2 YFSETQ. The CDR3 reads CASSLEPGQETQYF. As DNA, the CDR3 is TGCGCCAGCAGCTTGGAACCGGGGCAAGAGACCCAGTACTTC.

The chain recombines TRBV5-6 with TRBJ2-5; 9 nucleotides match TRBD2. The CDR3 is 15 residues long. From germline, CDR1 is SGHDT and CDR2 YYEEEE. J lost 4 bases, V lost 4 bases, and 8 bases had no gene match. The CDR3 DNA reads as TGTGCCAGCAGCATCGGGGTAGCGGGAGTAGAGACCCAGTACTTC. Residues: CASSIGVAGVETQYF. The full variable domain, its missing parts supplied by reference TRBV5-6 and TRBJ2-5, is DAGVTQSPTHLIKTRGQQVTLRCSPKSGHDTVSWYQQALGQGPQFIFQYYEEEERQRGNFPDRFSGHQFPNYSSELNVNALLLGDSALYLCASSIGVAGVETQYFGPGTRLLVL.

The J gene is TRBJ1-2, the V gene TRBV2, with TRBD1 identical over 7 bases. The J segment lost 7 bases and the V segment lost 8 bases, leaving 10 bases of the junction unmatched. The CDR3 is 13 amino acids. Germline lookup yields CDR1 SNHLY and CDR2 FYNNEI. CDR3 nucleotides: TGTGCCAGCCTTAGGGGGCAGGGGTTTGGCTACACCTTC. This gives the protein CASLRGQGFGYTF.

The chain joins TRBV19 to TRBJ2-7; perhaps TRBD2 as D (7 bases). The CDR3 length is 14 residues. Trimming removed 5 bases from V and 5 bases from J, with 16 bases in between. Germline loops: CDR1 LNHDA, CDR2 SQIVND (reference sequence). The CDR3 reads CASSVGGPWDEQYF. The CDR3 DNA reads TGTGCCAGTAGTGTCGGGGGGCCTTGGGACGAGCAGTACTTC.

The chain recombines TRBV11-2 with TRBJ2-7; a weak D match, TRBD1 (5 bases). With 5 bases removed from V and 4 bases from J, the gap between germline ends came to 9 bases. CDR1 is SGHAT, CDR2 FQNNGV, per germline. The length of the CDR3 is 12 residues. CDR3 DNA: TGTGCCAGCAGCACACGACAGTACGAGCAGTACTTC. Residues: CASSTRQYEQYF. The full variable domain, with the rest looked up from reference TRBV11-2 and TRBJ2-7, is EAGVAQSPRYKIIEKRQSVAFWCNPISGHATLYWYQQILGQGPKLLIQFQNNGVVDDSQLPKDRFSAERLKGVDSTLKIQPAKLEDSAVYLCASSTRQYEQYFGPGTRLTVT.